This T cell receptor (beta chain) was captured by sequencing in a study of spatial heterogeneity in lung cancer (dated by TCRdb to the late 2010s). With respect to the entire study: More beta-chain than alpha-chain transcripts were consistently detected, likely reflecting higher beta-chain transcript abundance. A strong correlation was found between TCR transcript counts in tumor regions and a T cell transcriptional module score from matched bulk RNA-seq. In the raw uncorrected reads, each unique combination of TCR and UMI appeared on average more than ten times. TCR alpha and beta repertoires were quantitatively compared across multiple tumor regions, matched nontumor lung and blood in non-small cell lung cancer. Nonsynonymous mutation counts, determined by whole-exome sequencing of tumor tissue, were related to TCR repertoire features. Both alpha and beta chains were TCR-sequenced in about 240 tumor regions, 64 matched nontumor lung samples and some 56 PBMC samples obtained at surgery. Overall study results and their limits: Counts of ubiquitous and regional expanded TCRs were found to correlate with counts of ubiquitous and regional nonsynonymous mutations, respectively. TCR-seq coverage of tumor T cells was estimated to be only approximately 7% for alpha chains and more than 11% for beta chains. Additional single-cell paired TCR alpha and beta sequencing was considered necessary to confirm, at a functional level, the hypothesis that regional TCRs recognize regional mutations. The number of expanded intratumoral alpha and beta TCRs correlated with the tumor nonsynonymous mutation count.

The library was generated by 5' RACE. The sequencing machine was a NextSeq 500. To allow correction of PCR and sequencing errors, the TCR library protocol tagged every TCR cDNA molecule with a unique molecular identifier. For the original study's pipeline: TCR identification, UMI-based error correction and CDR3 extraction were performed with Decombinator tools. TCRs above a frequency of 2 per 1,000, corresponding to the top 1% of the tumor frequency distribution, were defined as expanded. Expanded tumor TCRs statistically deemed absent (corrected P<0.05) from at least one tumor region were classed as regional, and all other expanded tumor TCRs were classed as ubiquitous. Each repertoire was subsampled 100 times to 5,000 TCRs, after which Renyi diversity was computed with the R vegan package. To build CDR3 similarity networks, amino acid triplet string-kernel similarity was used, and CDR3s were connected when their pairwise similarity was above 0.82. The raw public data were reprocessed by TCRdb itself: fastp quality trimming at Q25, MiXCR clonotype calling, in-frame beta chains only. When rows share a CDR3 protein, they turn into one entry using the most common DNA and genes. For this entry, the V and J calls and clone size follow TCRdb and not the study's own pipeline. The table for this sample lists roughly 5,100 distinct CDR3 sequences; 7.4% of them were counted only once. Clones ranked in the top ten supply 45% of the sample.

The sample's time point label is to be understood as: sample taken at primary tumor resection. The donors were about 71 patients from the lung TRACERx cohort who had early-stage, untreated non-small cell lung cancer. Whole RNA extracted from tumor and nontumor lung tissue, or from cryopreserved PBMC samples, was used for TCR sequencing without cell sorting. Only patients with enough RNA available from two or more tumor regions were chosen for TCR sequencing. Before being selected, tumor and adjacent nontumor lung specimens were reviewed by a lung pathologist. Spanning cysteine to phenylalanine, the CDR3 consists of 14 amino acids. Just the 42-base CDR3 DNA is kept, in frame starting at base 1. V sheds 5 bases and J sheds 1 base, leaving 8 bases between their ends. Per the germline V gene, SGHTA is the CDR1 and FQGNSA is the CDR2. This clonotype has only a few counts. What this receptor recognizes is not known. No clone much larger than this one lies a single base away; base qualities are absent.

The rearrangement joined TRBV7-2 to TRBJ2-2; the D gene identity is not certain. This TCR was sampled from a male donor with early-stage non-small cell lung cancer. The sequenced sample was lung tumor tissue, obtained at surgery. The sequenced DNA: TGTGCCAGCAGCCTCAAAAGGAACACCGGGGAGCTGTTTTTT. This is translated as CASSLKRNTGELFF. Extended through the reference TRBV7-2 and TRBJ2-2 proteins, this CDR3 yields the full variable domain: GAGVSQSPSNKVTEKGKDVELRCDPISGHTALYWYRQSLGQGLEFLIYFQGNSAPDKSGLPSDRFSAERTGGSVSTLTIQRTQQEDSAVYLCASSLKRNTGELFFGEGSRLTVL.